Below, one T cell receptor beta chain is given with its context. This entry is derived from a study of blood T cells in healthy people across ages. Trimming removed 2 bases from V and 4 bases from J; junction bases left unmatched: 22. This CDR3 is 20 amino acids long. The germline gives CDR1 MDHEN, CDR2 SYDVKM. The use of a sample-barcoded 5' primer and a J-beta primer mix characterized a second PCR of roughly 6 to 12 cycles. TCRdb redid the calling of the 5' RACE reads with MiXCR, one entry per CDR3 protein. The sample lists around 990,000 distinct CDR3 sequences; approximately 26% were seen once. This sample also appeared in a second study, on T cells of mothers and their children. That source reports: Donors were three healthy Caucasian mothers and their six children.

Sequencing used blood. The chain combines TRBV28 with TRBJ2-5; 7 nucleotides match TRBD1. The sequence was obtained from a girl aged 2-10 years in good health. CDR3 nucleotides: TGTGCCAGCAGTTTAATGATGAGAGACAGGGTTTATTTCGGAATAGAGACCCAGTACTTC. This translates into CASSLMMRDRVYFGIETQYF.